The sample holds one count of the clone carrying this T cell receptor (beta chain). This entry comes from a study of blood T cell repertoires in COVID-19. Overall study: Researchers got acute and convalescent COVID-19 samples from the United States, Italy and Spain. Sample material is recorded as cDNA or gDNA derived from T cells, B-cell-depleted T cells, or PBMCs.

Original handling: By means of reference gene primer amplification, nucleated cell counts were estimated. Profiling relied on immunoSEQ multiplex PCR, and the TCRdb table lists in-frame clones only, not all of them. The V and J calls and clone size were taken over from that table, and D and trimming were inferred from the DNA. The table shows about 330,000 clones, with 80% to 90% occurring only once. This CDR3 has 13 amino acids. Trimming cost V 6 bases and J 7 bases, with 16 bases left between them. Per the germline V gene, CDR1 is LNHDA and CDR2 is SQIVND (reference sequence). The V call is TRBV19, the J call TRBJ2-7; D ambiguous. Sequencing was carried out using peripheral blood. The receptor comes from a woman aged 45-65 years with acute or convalescent COVID-19. This CDR3 is CASSAAFEEEQYV. DNA for the CDR3: TGTGCCAGTAGCGCCGCTTTCGAGGAGGAGCAGTACGTC.